A single sample gave rise to the 23 T cell receptor beta chains below, sequenced in a study of cytomegalovirus exposure and HLA in healthy donors. PCR primers comprised 60 Vbeta and 13 Jbeta primers. TCRdb keeps only in-frame clones here, not all; method: immunoSEQ multiplex PCR. The sample yields approximately 100,000 clones, roughly 76% seen once. Sequencing used PBMCs. These receptors came from a woman aged 45-65 years in good health and CMV-seropositive.

J is TRBJ2-5 and V is TRBV5-1, with 8 bases fitting TRBD2. V trimming: 2 bases; J trimming: 2 bases; junction bases outside the gene matches: 2. The V gene's germline CDR1 is SGHRS and CDR2 YFSETQ. The CDR3 is 14 residues long. The CDR3 nucleotides are TGCGCCAGCAGCTTTTTAGCGGGGCAAGAGACCCAGTACTTC. Protein: CASSFLAGQETQYF.

V is TRBV2 and J is TRBJ2-1; 7 bases fit TRBD2. CDR1 is SNHLY and CDR2 is FYNNEI in the germline V gene. Unmatched junction bases numbered 7, after V lost 3 bases and J lost 5 bases. The CDR3 is 15 amino acids. CDR3 protein: CASSDPGRGDNEQFF. The DNA of the CDR3 is TGTGCCAGCAGTGACCCGGGGAGGGGAGACAATGAGCAGTTCTTC. The entire variable domain, with the rest obtained from reference TRBV2 and TRBJ2-1, is as follows: EPEVTQTPSHQVTQMGQEVILRCVPISNHLYFYWYRQILGQKVEFLVSFYNNEISEKSEIFDDQFSVERPDGSNFTLKIRSTKLEDSAMYFCASSDPGRGDNEQFFGPGTRLTVL.

This chain uses TRBV7-2 with TRBJ2-2; D may be TRBD2 (7 bases). The V gene's germline CDR1 is SGHTA and CDR2 FQGNSA. The CDR3 is made up of 17 amino acids. Trimming left V 1 base short and J 0 bases short, with 12 bases between. In DNA, the CDR3 is TGTGCCAGCAGCTTAGTTGCGGGGGCCACGAACACCGGGGAGCTGTTTTTT. Protein sequence: CASSLVAGATNTGELFF.

In this sample, this clone turned up a few times. V usage is TRBV5-1 and J usage is TRBJ2-2; 8 nucleotides align to TRBD2. Germline loops: CDR1 SGHRS, CDR2 YFSETQ. CDR3 length: 17 residues. Trimming at V came to 4 bases and at J to 6 bases, leaving 14 bases not matched to a gene. The CDR3: CASSPIGQAGVPGELFF. CDR3 bases: TGCGCCAGCAGCCCCATCGGACAAGCGGGAGTTCCCGGGGAGCTGTTTTTT.

This clone has only a few counts. Within the sample, other DNA sequences also encode this same CDR3. The chain combines TRBV15 with TRBJ2-1; D unclear. The V gene's germline CDR1 is LNHNV and CDR2 YYDKDF (reference sequence). The CDR3 loop spans 12 amino acids. V was trimmed by 2 bases and J by 4 bases, leaving 3 bases between them. CDR3 loop: CATSRQYNEQFF. The CDR3 bases are TGTGCCACCAGCAGACAATACAATGAGCAGTTCTTC.

The rearrangement links TRBV7-6 to TRBJ2-7, with 10 bases that match TRBD2. Germline V gene sequence: CDR1 SGHVS, CDR2 FNYEAQ. Trimming at V came to 4 bases and at J to 3 bases, leaving 9 bases not matched to a gene. This CDR3 is built from 16 residues. The CDR3 protein is CASSSPRASGSYEQYF. The CDR3 DNA reads TGTGCCAGCAGCTCCCCCAGGGCTAGCGGGAGCTACGAGCAGTACTTC.

This clone occurred once. The chain carries TRBV7-2 and TRBJ2-2, with 10 positions matching TRBD2. Germline lookup yields CDR1 SGHTA and CDR2 FQGNSA. This CDR3 is 17 amino acids long. J was trimmed by 8 bases and V by 0 bases; bases with no gene match: 9. CDR3 DNA sequence: TGTGCCAGCAGCTTAGCGGGAGGACTAGCGGTGGGGGGGGAGCTGTTTTTT. Residues: CASSLAGGLAVGGELFF. The variable domain in full, with the rest retrieved from reference TRBV7-2 and TRBJ2-2, is GAGVSQSPSNKVTEKGKDVELRCDPISGHTALYWYRQSLGQGLEFLIYFQGNSAPDKSGLPSDRFSAERTGGSVSTLTIQRTQQEDSAVYLCASSLAGGLAVGGELFFGEGSRLTVL.

CDR3 DNA: TGTGCCAGCAGCTTATACTGCCGGGACAGGGACAATGAGCAGTTCTTC. Its protein is CASSLYCRDRDNEQFF. The rearrangement uses TRBV5-5 and TRBJ2-1, with 9 bases that match TRBD1. V lost 2 bases and J lost 5; bases outside the gene matches: 8. Germline CDR1 is SGHKS and CDR2 is YYEKEE (reference sequence). The CDR3 length is 16 residues. Looking up the rest from reference TRBV5-5 and TRBJ2-1 gives the full variable domain: DAGVTQSPTHLIKTRGQQVTLRCSPISGHKSVSWYQQVLGQGPQFIFQYYEKEERGRGNFPDRFSARQFPNYSSELNVNALLLGDSALYLCASSLYCRDRDNEQFFGPGTRLTVL.

The V and J genes are TRBV4-3 and TRBJ2-7; 13 bases agree with TRBD2. This CDR3 has 15 amino acids. Germline lookup yields CDR1 LGHNA and CDR2 YSLEER. With V trimmed by 6 bases and J by 2 bases, 4 bases remained unmatched. CDR3: CASSLGTSGAYEQYF. In DNA, the CDR3 is TGCGCCAGCAGTCTCGGGACTAGCGGGGCCTACGAGCAGTACTTC.

The chain is built from TRBV4-1 and TRBJ1-1, with a tentative D call TRBD1 (5 bases). V lost 4 bases, J lost 6 bases, and 9 bases lay in between. In germline, CDR1 is MGHRA, CDR2 YSYEKL. The CDR3 is 12 residues long. CDR3 coding DNA: TGCGCCAGCAGCCGCGGGGGGGCTGAAGCTTTCTTT. Its translation: CASSRGGAEAFF.

The rearrangement joins TRBV18 to TRBJ2-2; D might be TRBD2 (5 bases). CDR3 length: 16 amino acids. CDR1 is KGHSH and CDR2 is LQKENI in the germline V gene. Trimming stripped 0 bases from V and 3 bases from J, with 11 bases between. CDR3 DNA: TGTGCCAGCTCACCACCGGCTAGCCGGGACACCGGGGAGCTGTTTTTT. It yields the protein CASSPPASRDTGELFF. The full variable domain, its missing parts supplied by reference TRBV18 and TRBJ2-2, is NAGVMQNPRHLVRRRGQEARLRCSPMKGHSHVYWYRQLPEEGLKFMVYLQKENIIDESGMPKERFSAEFPKEGPSILRIQQVVRGDSAAYFCASSPPASRDTGELFFGEGSRLTVL.

This clone was observed a few times. The V gene is TRBV2, the J gene TRBJ2-7; a possible D gene is TRBD1 (6 bases). Germline V CDR1 and CDR2: SNHLY, FYNNEI. The CDR3 runs 13 residues. Trimming stripped 8 bases from V and 0 bases from J, with 11 bases between. CDR3 sequence: CASGRGISYEQYF. The CDR3 nucleotides are TGTGCCAGCGGAAGGGGGATCTCCTACGAGCAGTACTTC.

The J gene is TRBJ1-1, the V gene TRBV7-9; D is unclear. Looked up from germline, CDR1 is SEHNR and CDR2 is FQNEAQ (reference sequence). The CDR3 is 11 amino acids. Trimming cost V 3 bases and J 4 bases, with 3 bases left between them. This chain's CDR3 is CASSFLTEAFF. CDR3 DNA: TGTGCCAGCAGCTTCCTCACTGAAGCTTTCTTT.

V gene TRBV10-2 combines with J gene TRBJ2-5; 9 bases fit TRBD2. The germline gives CDR1 WSHSY, CDR2 SAAADI. J was trimmed by 2 bases and V by 8 bases; bases with no gene match: 9. CDR3 size: 15 residues. This CDR3 is CASSPSGESQETQYF. The DNA for the CDR3 is TGCGCCAGCTCTCCTAGCGGGGAGTCTCAAGAGACCCAGTACTTC.

The chain carries TRBV6-1 and TRBJ1-1; maybe TRBD1 (6 bases). The CDR3 sequence is 15 residues long. V was cut by 6 bases and J by 1 base, with 15 bases left in between. CDR1 MNHNS and CDR2 SASEGT come from the germline V gene. This chain's CDR3 is CASSQRMTGNTEAFF. The CDR3 nucleotides are TGTGCCAGCAGCCAGCGGATGACAGGGAACACTGAAGCTTTCTTT.

This chain links TRBV29-1 with TRBJ2-5; tentative D call: TRBD2 (7 bases). The length of the CDR3 is 15 residues. With 1 base removed from V and 5 bases from J, the gap between germline ends came to 17 bases. CDR1 is SQVTM, CDR2 ANQGSEA, per germline. CDR3 sequence (DNA): TGCAGCGTTGAAGGGGGGAGGGGGGTCAGGGAGACCCAGTACTTC. Its protein is CSVEGGRGVRETQYF. Full variable domain (remainder filled in from reference TRBV29-1 and TRBJ2-5): SAVISQKPSRDICQRGTSLTIQCQVDSQVTMMFWYRQQPGQSLTLIATANQGSEATYESGFVIDKFPISRPNLTFSTLTVSNMSPEDSSIYLCSVEGGRGVRETQYFGPGTRLLVL.

This clone was counted once. This chain links TRBV6-1 with TRBJ2-7, with D possibly matching TRBD1 (5 bases). The CDR3 totals 15 residues. Trimming cost V 7 bases and J 0 bases, with 16 bases left between them. Germline CDR1 and CDR2: MNHNS and SASEGT. CDR3 DNA: TGTGCCAGCACCGATGCAAGGGGCAGCTCCTACGAGCAGTACTTC. Its protein is CASTDARGSSYEQYF.

The rearrangement joins TRBV6-5 to TRBJ2-7; no clear D gene. Germline V CDR1 and CDR2: MNHEY, SVGAGI. Trimming took 6 bases from V and 1 from J, leaving 10 bases between them. The CDR3 loop spans 13 amino acids. CDR3 bases: TGTGCCAGCAGCCCGGTCGGGTCCTACGAGCAGTACTTC. Amino acid sequence: CASSPVGSYEQYF.

This clone showed up just once. This chain connects TRBV11-3 to TRBJ1-2; D may be TRBD1 (5 bases). V was shortened by 4 bases and J by 6 bases, with 15 bases between the two germline ends. There are 14 residues in the CDR3. Germline V gives CDR1 SGHNT, CDR2 YENEEA. CDR3: CASSSGSGTDGYTF. The CDR3 DNA follows: TGTGCCAGCAGCTCAGGGTCCGGTACGGATGGCTACACCTTC.

This chain links TRBV5-1 with TRBJ1-2; D unclear. Trimming took 0 bases from V and 10 from J, leaving 13 bases between them. Germline V gives CDR1 SGHRS, CDR2 YFSETQ. CDR3 length: 13 amino acids. The CDR3 spells CASSLVTEPPYTF. CDR3 coding DNA: TGCGCCAGCAGCTTGGTAACCGAGCCCCCCTACACCTTC.

This chain joins TRBV7-2 and TRBJ2-3; no definite D call. The CDR3 covers 16 residues. The V end was cut by 2 bases, the J end by 11 bases, with 23 bases between. Germline-derived CDR1 and CDR2 are SGHTA and FQGNSA. CDR3 DNA: TGTGCCAGCAGCTTAAATAGCCGCTCGTCCCGGCCTCGGCAGTATTTT. Its translation: CASSLNSRSSRPRQYF.

As DNA, the CDR3 is TGTGCCAGCAGCACACCGACAGTTTTTTACACCGGGGAGCTGTTTTTT. It is translated as CASSTPTVFYTGELFF. The chain links TRBV21-1 to TRBJ2-2; no check of the table's D call, TRBD1, against the DNA was made. TRBV21-1 represents a pseudogene. This CDR3 region has 16 residues.

This sequence joins TRBV5-4 and TRBJ1-6; TRBD1 agrees at 9 bases. Per germline, CDR1 SGHNT and CDR2 YYREEE (reference sequence). The CDR3 contains 17 residues. Losses at the gene ends were 5 bases for V and 10 bases for J; bases not matched to a gene: 16. The CDR3 sequence: CASRTDPGTGIGSPLHF. The DNA for the CDR3 is TGTGCCAGCAGAACCGATCCCGGGACAGGGATTGGGTCACCCCTCCACTTT.